What follows are 11 T cell receptor beta chains derived from one specimen sequenced in a study of T cells in Graves' hyperthyroidism and ophthalmopathy. TCR beta CDR3 regions were amplified from RNA. The HTBI primer set was used in a first-round RT-PCR of the TCR CDR3. TCRdb reanalysed the multiplex PCR reads using MiXCR and keeps one entry per CDR3 protein. The table has over 300,000 distinct CDR3 sequences, more than 11% seen once. The source material was blood. Receptors were obtained from a woman aged 60-70 years with Graves' hyperthyroidism.

A word on this clonotype: A much larger clone sits a single nucleotide away, making a read error possible. The conserved phenylalanine or tryptophan is not found at the CDR3 terminus, so this likely reflects a read error. The V and J genes are TRBV15 and TRBJ1-2; D may be TRBD1 (5 bases). Germline V lookup: CDR1 LNHNV, CDR2 YYDKDF (reference sequence). The CDR3 covers 14 residues. The V and J ends lost 4 bases and 1 base respectively, with 10 bases between them. CDR3 protein: CATSTRDGNYGYTL. The CDR3 DNA reads as TGTGCCACCAGCACTAGGGACGGTAACTATGGCTACACCCTC.

The chain carries TRBV20-1 and TRBJ2-3; 9 bases match TRBD2. This CDR3 has 13 amino acids. From germline, CDR1 is DFQATT and CDR2 SNEGSKA (reference sequence). The J segment lost 13 bases and the V segment lost 4 bases, leaving 12 bases of the junction unmatched. CDR3 loop: CSATARTSEGEYF. CDR3 DNA sequence: TGCAGTGCTACCGCCCGGACTAGCGAGGGGGAGTATTTT.

This clonotype was found many times. J is TRBJ2-1 and V is TRBV11-2; 9 bases match TRBD2. Germline trimming cut 1 base from V and 6 bases from J; bases unmatched to any gene: 22. CDR1 is SGHAT and CDR2 is FQNNGV in the germline V gene. The CDR3 loop spans 21 amino acids. CDR3 region: CASSLGGISSWGGRAFNEQFF. In nucleotides, the CDR3 is TGTGCCAGCAGCTTAGGAGGGATTTCCTCTTGGGGCGGGAGGGCTTTCAATGAGCAGTTCTTC.

This clonotype was recorded a few times. The rearrangement uses TRBV5-1 and TRBJ1-4; 8 bases are a match to TRBD1. CDR1 SGHRS and CDR2 YFSETQ come from the germline V gene. V dropped 4 bases and J dropped 8; count of bases not matched to a gene: 13. The CDR3 totals 16 residues. CDR3 DNA: TGCGCCAGCAGCCGGATGGGTGGCAGGGGGCAGGAAAAACTGTTTTTT. This gives the protein CASSRMGGRGQEKLFF.

This clonotype occurred many times. The chain recombines TRBV12-3 or TRBV12-4 with TRBJ2-3; D not certain. There are 13 residues in the CDR3. V lost 7 bases and J lost 3, with 11 bases in between. The CDR3 nucleotides are TGTGCCAGCACCCGTTTGGGTACAGATACGCAGTATTTT. Its translation is CASTRLGTDTQYF.

This chain links TRBV27 with TRBJ1-3; possible D gene TRBD1, 6 bases. Germline CDR1 reads MNHEY; CDR2 reads SMNVEV (reference sequence). This CDR3 is built from 13 residues. Trimming took 7 bases from V and 2 from J, leaving 9 bases between them. The CDR3 protein is CASMRGPGNTIYF. In DNA form, the CDR3 reads TGTGCCAGCATGCGGGGGCCTGGAAACACCATATATTTT.

This clonotype was counted ten times or more. The J gene is TRBJ1-2, the V gene TRBV12-3 or TRBV12-4; D call uncertain. V was trimmed by 3 bases and J by 7 bases, leaving 21 bases between them. The CDR3 is made up of 16 amino acids. The CDR3 reads CASSFWLASEGVGYTF. Here the CDR3 DNA reads TGTGCCAGCAGTTTTTGGCTCGCTTCTGAAGGAGTTGGCTACACCTTC.

This clonotype was seen at least ten times. The chain couples TRBV20-1 to TRBJ2-1; TRBD2 matches 7 bases. The V gene end was trimmed by 0 bases and the J gene end by 4 bases; junction bases not matched to a gene: 9. CDR3 size: 16 residues. Germline assignment: CDR1 DFQATT and CDR2 SNEGSKA (reference sequence). The CDR3, as DNA: TGCAGTGCTAGAGATCTAAGCGGGAATAGGTACAATGAGCAGTTCTTC. Translating gives CSARDLSGNRYNEQFF.

At least ten counts were recorded for this clonotype. This rearrangement joins TRBV2 to TRBJ2-7; a possible D gene is TRBD2 (5 bases). Per the germline V gene, CDR1 is SNHLY and CDR2 is FYNNEI. Deletions cut 4 bases from V and 6 bases from J, with 16 bases between. The CDR3 spans 14 residues. The CDR3 nucleotides read TGTGCCAGCAGTGCCAGGACTTCGCCTCTCGAGCAGTACTTC. It is translated as CASSARTSPLEQYF. The full variable domain, rest sourced from reference TRBV2 and TRBJ2-7, is EPEVTQTPSHQVTQMGQEVILRCVPISNHLYFYWYRQILGQKVEFLVSFYNNEISEKSEIFDDQFSVERPDGSNFTLKIRSTKLEDSAMYFCASSARTSPLEQYFGPGTRLTVT.

This chain joins TRBV19 and TRBJ2-3; 7 nucleotides match TRBD2. The CDR3 contains 14 residues. From germline, CDR1 is LNHDA and CDR2 SQIVND (reference sequence). The V and J ends lost 5 bases and 2 bases, in that order; junction bases with no gene match: 4. Here the CDR3 DNA reads TGTGCCAGTAGTCGGCTAGCGGACACAGATACGCAGTATTTT. Protein sequence: CASSRLADTDTQYF.

The chain joins TRBV6-1 to TRBJ2-7; D call uncertain. V was shortened by 5 bases and J by 5 bases, with 19 bases between the two germline ends. This CDR3 contains 15 residues. Germline lookup yields CDR1 MNHNS and CDR2 SASEGT. The CDR3 here is CASSSRWSPTHEQYF. CDR3 coding DNA: TGTGCCAGCAGTTCCCGATGGTCCCCCACCCACGAGCAGTACTTC.